Sequencing of this TCR beta chain was carried out in a study of regulatory T cells in long-lasting Graves disease. Study outcomes and limitations: Relative to new patients (approximately 960), persistent patients exhibited greater sharing of public clonotypes (approximately 2,500). With persistent disease, TRBV28, TRBJ1-2 and TRBJ2-5 were the favored segments.

At least ten counts were recorded for this clonotype. Its antigen is not known. Trimming removed 6 bases at V and 4 bases at J, with 12 bases between. CDR3 length: 13 amino acids. Per the germline V gene, CDR1 is MNHNS and CDR2 is SASEGT. As to time point: persistent/refractory GD, antithyroid drugs over 5 years with positive TRAb. PBMCs were the source of the RNA used for TCR sequencing. Both iRepertoire HTBI primers and Arm-PCR of CDR3 regions were used to build the TCR beta libraries. Original analysis: In the combined samples, approximately 62 TRBV and 14 to 15 TRBJ segments were identified. A single record per CDR3 protein comes from TCRdb applying MiXCR to the multiplex PCR reads. These V and J calls derive from TCRdb rather than the authors' analysis. The sample shows roughly 400,000 distinct CDR3 sequences, around a fifth of them seen only once.

Specimen: peripheral blood mononuclear cells (PBMCs), collected when the disease was refractory, from a patient treated with antithyroid drugs. The TCR originated in a female donor with Graves disease. The chain links TRBV6-1 to TRBJ1-2; possibly TRBD1 for D (6 bases). The CDR3 sequence: CASSIGQIYGYTF. The DNA for the CDR3 is TGTGCCAGCAGCATAGGACAGATCTATGGCTACACCTTC.